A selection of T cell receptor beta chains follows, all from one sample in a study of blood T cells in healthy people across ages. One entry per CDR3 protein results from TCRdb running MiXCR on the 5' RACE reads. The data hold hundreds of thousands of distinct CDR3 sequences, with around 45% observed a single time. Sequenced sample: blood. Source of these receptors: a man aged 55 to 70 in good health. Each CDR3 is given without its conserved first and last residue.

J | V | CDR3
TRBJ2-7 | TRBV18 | ASSPGGGRSYEQY
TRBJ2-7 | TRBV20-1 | SASLAGGPYEQY
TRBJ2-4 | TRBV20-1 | SAISGSEVKNIQY
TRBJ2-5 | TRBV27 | ASSSYPGRGGETQY
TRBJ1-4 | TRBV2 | ASNNRQAVNEKLF
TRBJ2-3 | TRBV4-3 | ASGYLQGTGASTDTQY
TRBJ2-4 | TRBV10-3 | AISEPGTGLAKNIQY
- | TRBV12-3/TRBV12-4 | ASKRDRGSYNEQY
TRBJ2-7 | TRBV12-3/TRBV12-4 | ASSLGGTYYEQY
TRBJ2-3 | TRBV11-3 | ASSLEGQPHTQY
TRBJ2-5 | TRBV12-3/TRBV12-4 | ASRRTEETQY
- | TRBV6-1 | ASSEARALEGNIQY
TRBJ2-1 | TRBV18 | ASSPGRGSYNEQF
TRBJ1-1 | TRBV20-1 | SARDIATNTEAF
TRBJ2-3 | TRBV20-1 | SAIRTVSTDTQY
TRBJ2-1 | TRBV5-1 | ASSLYGDRANEQF
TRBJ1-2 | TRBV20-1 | SARDGLDYGYT
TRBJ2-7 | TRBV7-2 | ASSFLRDRGHEQY